These T cell receptor beta chains were read from a single sample in a study of neoadjuvant anti-PD-1 for oral cavity cancer. Sequenced by immunoSEQ multiplex PCR; TCRdb stores in-frame clones only, minus some. Altogether approximately 67,000 clones are present, about 86% being singletons, with the ten largest covering less than 4%. The sequenced sample was PBMCs, obtained before nivolumab (anti-PD-1) treatment. Receptor source: a person aged 40 to 85 with oral cavity squamous cell carcinoma. Both conserved end residues are part of each CDR3. The order of the fields is clone size, J gene, V gene, CDR3 protein. Size tells how often a clone was seen (once, few, many) or the class of an expanded clone, and some rows leave it out.

NA,TRBJ1-5,TRBV6-6,CASRGRDRDNQPQHF
NA,TRBJ2-7,TRBV29-1,CSVQTSEQYF
NA,TRBJ2-5,TRBV9,CASSPGLAGLQETQYF
NA,TRBJ2-3,TRBV4-1,CASSQGGTSGAVSTDTQYF
NA,TRBJ1-1,TRBV7-2,CASSPQSPMNTEAFF
NA,TRBJ2-2,TRBV5-1,CASSLASAGGNTGELFF
NA,TRBJ2-3,TRBV5-1,CASWFLAGGDTDTQYF
few,TRBJ1-5,TRBV7-9,CASSLGSQHGNQPQHF
NA,TRBJ1-4,TRBV5-1,CASSLAGPQVGLSGKLFF
NA,TRBJ1-3,TRBV30,CAWVSGAGNTIYF
NA,TRBJ2-2,TRBV5-1,CASSLDIPGELFF
NA,TRBJ1-2,TRBV7-2,CASSLGPEYGYTF
NA,TRBJ1-5,TRBV4-2,CASSQDYRPNQPQHF
once,TRBJ2-3,TRBV7-7,CASSFNNRTGNPTDTQYF
NA,TRBJ2-4,TRBV29-1,CSVGSSTKNIQYF
NA,TRBJ2-1,TRBV28,CASRLAGGPNEQFF
few,TRBJ2-7,TRBV2,CASRGTLTYEQYF
few,TRBJ1-1,TRBV29-1,CSAPRGGQRNTEAFF
NA,TRBJ1-3,TRBV19,CASSSWGDGNTIYF
once,TRBJ2-4,TRBV14,CASSQTAGGGRNIQYF
NA,TRBJ2-1,TRBV30,CAWSYSVNNEQFF
NA,TRBJ2-2,TRBV19,CASRSSSPGNTGELFF
NA,TRBJ2-5,TRBV10-2,CASSEISTGRETQYF
NA,TRBJ2-3,TRBV19,CASSPLAGGYSDTQYF
NA,TRBJ2-2,TRBV7-8,CASSLQGRLGTGELFF
NA,TRBJ2-3,TRBV7-3,CASSLRQGATDTQYF
NA,TRBJ1-2,TRBV7-9,CASSFLGPGRYGYTF
few,TRBJ1-5,TRBV19,CASSRGPRQPQHF
NA,TRBJ1-1,TRBV7-8,CASSFGAVQNTEAFF
NA,TRBJ2-3,TRBV5-1,CASRPREGLDTQYF
NA,TRBJ1-1,TRBV4-1,CASKGHRGPTEAFF
NA,TRBJ2-1,TRBV6-5,CASSYGQGSYNEQFF
NA,TRBJ2-1,TRBV7-2,CASSNRDVQFF
NA,TRBJ2-7,TRBV7-8,CASSLVAGYEQYF
NA,TRBJ2-2,TRBV27,CASSLGGAELFF